Listed here is a single T cell receptor (beta chain). All the donors were Caucasian adults who lived in Nashville, Tennessee. For unsorted samples, genomic DNA was extracted from roughly 100 million PBMCs. This was a deep-level run. Using immunoSEQ multiplex PCR, the repertoire was profiled, and TCRdb retains in-frame clones only, with some absent. The table includes 400,000 to 600,000 clones, around 79% detected once. The sample comes from a study of shared clonotypes between healthy human individuals. V gave up 0 bases and J gave up 6 bases, with 20 bases separating them. Germline V lookup: CDR1 SGHKS, CDR2 YYEKEE (reference sequence). The CDR3 is 17 amino acids.

This chain connects TRBV5-5 to TRBJ2-3; D could derive from TRBD1 or TRBD2 (5 bases each). This receptor was identified in a middle-aged woman in good health. Some clones in this sample may be carry-over from other donors' samples. The source material was PBMCs. Here the CDR3 reads CASSLVQAGAPSDTQYF. The CDR3 coding sequence is TGTGCCAGCAGCTTGGTACAAGCCGGGGCCCCCTCCGATACGCAGTATTTT.